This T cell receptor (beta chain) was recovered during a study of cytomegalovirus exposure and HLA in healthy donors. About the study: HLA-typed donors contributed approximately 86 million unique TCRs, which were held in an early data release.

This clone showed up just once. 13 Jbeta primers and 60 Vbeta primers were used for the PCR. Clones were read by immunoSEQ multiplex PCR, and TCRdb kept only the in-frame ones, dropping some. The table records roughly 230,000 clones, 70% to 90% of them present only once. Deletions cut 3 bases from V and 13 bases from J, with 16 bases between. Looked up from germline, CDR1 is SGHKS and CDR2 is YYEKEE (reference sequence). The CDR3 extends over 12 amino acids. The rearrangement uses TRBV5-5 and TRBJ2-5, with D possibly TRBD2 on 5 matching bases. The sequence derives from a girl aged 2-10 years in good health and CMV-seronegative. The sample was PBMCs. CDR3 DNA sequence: TGTGCCAGCAGCTGGAGGTTTCGTAAGTGGTACTTC. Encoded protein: CASSWRFRKWYF.